Sequencing of this T cell receptor beta chain was carried out in a study of T-cell reconstitution after alpha-beta-depleted transplantation in children. The study's findings and limits: TCRbeta diversity was high at day 60 in some patients (a result of surviving recipient T cells and thymic progenitors). As was reported, about two months after transplant, alpha-beta T cells came from several hundred expanded graft clones.

Preparation of the TCRbeta library was carried out with unique molecular identifiers. Via MiXCR, TCRdb re-called the PCR reads, giving one row per CDR3 protein. The sample has 200,000 to 250,000 distinct CDR3 sequences; about a tenth are singletons. From germline, CDR1 is KGHSH and CDR2 LQKENI. V dropped 3 bases and J dropped 2 bases, with 7 bases sitting between them. This CDR3 is 13 amino acids long. In this sample, this clonotype turned up many times. Its antigen is currently unknown. The receptor was derived from a child under three years old with acute myeloid leukemia, due to receive a stem cell transplant. This specimen consisted of PBMCs, obtained before TCRalphabeta/CD19-depleted stem cell transplant. This chain uses TRBV18 with TRBJ1-1; no clear D. CDR3 bases: TGTGCCAGCTCACCGAAAGTTAACACTGAAGCTTTCTTT. Translated: CASSPKVNTEAFF.